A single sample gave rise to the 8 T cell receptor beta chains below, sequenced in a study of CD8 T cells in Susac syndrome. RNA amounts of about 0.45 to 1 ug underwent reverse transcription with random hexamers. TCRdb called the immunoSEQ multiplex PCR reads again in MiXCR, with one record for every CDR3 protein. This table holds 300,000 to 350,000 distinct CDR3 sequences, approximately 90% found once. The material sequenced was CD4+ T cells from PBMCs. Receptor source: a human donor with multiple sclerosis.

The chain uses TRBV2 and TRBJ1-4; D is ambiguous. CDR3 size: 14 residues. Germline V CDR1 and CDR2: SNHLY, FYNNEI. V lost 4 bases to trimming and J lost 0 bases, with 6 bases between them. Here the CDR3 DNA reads TGTGCCAGCAGTGTAAACCCAACTAATGAAAAACTGTTTTTT. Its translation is CASSVNPTNEKLFF. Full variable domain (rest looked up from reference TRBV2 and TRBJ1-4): EPEVTQTPSHQVTQMGQEVILRCVPISNHLYFYWYRQILGQKVEFLVSFYNNEISEKSEIFDDQFSVERPDGSNFTLKIRSTKLEDSAMYFCASSVNPTNEKLFFGSGTQLSVL.

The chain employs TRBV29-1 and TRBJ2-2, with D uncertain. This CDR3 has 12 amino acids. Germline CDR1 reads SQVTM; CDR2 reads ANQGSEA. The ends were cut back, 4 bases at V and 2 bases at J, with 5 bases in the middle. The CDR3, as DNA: TGCAGCGTTGTCCCCAACACCGGGGAGCTGTTTTTT. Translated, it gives CSVVPNTGELFF.

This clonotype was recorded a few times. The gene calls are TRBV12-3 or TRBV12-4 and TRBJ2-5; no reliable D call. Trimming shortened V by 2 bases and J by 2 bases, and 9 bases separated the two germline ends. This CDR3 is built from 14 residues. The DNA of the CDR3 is TGTGCCAGCAGTTTACCCAGTTTTCAAGAGACCCAGTACTTC. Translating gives CASSLPSFQETQYF.

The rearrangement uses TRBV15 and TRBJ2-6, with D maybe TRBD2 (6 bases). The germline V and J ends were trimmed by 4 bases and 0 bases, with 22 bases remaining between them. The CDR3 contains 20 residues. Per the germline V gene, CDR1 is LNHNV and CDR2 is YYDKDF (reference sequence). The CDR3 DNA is TGTGCCACCAGCATGTCTGGAAGGGGAGGCGCCGGCTCTGGGGCCAACGTCCTGACTTTC. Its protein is CATSMSGRGGAGSGANVLTF.

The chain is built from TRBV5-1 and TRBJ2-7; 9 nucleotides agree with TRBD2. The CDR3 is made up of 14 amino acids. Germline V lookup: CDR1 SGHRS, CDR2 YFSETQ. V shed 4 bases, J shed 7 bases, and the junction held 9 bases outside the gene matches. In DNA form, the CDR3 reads TGCGCCAGCAGCCCAGCGACTAGCGGCAAAGAGCAGTACTTC. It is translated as CASSPATSGKEQYF. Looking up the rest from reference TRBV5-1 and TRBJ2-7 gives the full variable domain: KAGVTQTPRYLIKTRGQQVTLSCSPISGHRSVSWYQQTPGQGLQFLFEYFSETQRNKGNFPGRFSGRQFSNSRSEMNVSTLELGDSALYLCASSPATSGKEQYFGPGTRLTVT.

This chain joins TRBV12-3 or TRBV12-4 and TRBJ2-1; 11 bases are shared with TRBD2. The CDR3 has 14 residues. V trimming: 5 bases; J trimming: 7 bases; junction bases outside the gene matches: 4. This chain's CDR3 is CASSPGLAVNEQFF. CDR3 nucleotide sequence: TGTGCCAGCAGTCCGGGACTAGCGGTGAATGAGCAGTTCTTC.

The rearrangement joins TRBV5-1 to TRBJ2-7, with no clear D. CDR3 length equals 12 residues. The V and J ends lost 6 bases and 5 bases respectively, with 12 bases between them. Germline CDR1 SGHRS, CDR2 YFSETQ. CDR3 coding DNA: TGCGCCAGCACCAACCCGGCCCACGAGCAGTACTTC. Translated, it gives CASTNPAHEQYF.

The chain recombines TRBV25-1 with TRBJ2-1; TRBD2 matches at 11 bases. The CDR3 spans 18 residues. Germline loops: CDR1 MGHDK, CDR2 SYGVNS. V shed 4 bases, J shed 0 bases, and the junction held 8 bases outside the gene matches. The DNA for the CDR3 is TGTGCCAGCAGTGGAGCCCCCACTAGCGGGAGCTCCTACAATGAGCAGTTCTTC. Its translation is CASSGAPTSGSSYNEQFF. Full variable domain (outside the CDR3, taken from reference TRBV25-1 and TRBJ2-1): EADIYQTPRYLVIGTGKKITLECSQTMGHDKMYWYQQDPGMELHLIHYSYGVNSTEKGDLSSESTVSRIRTEHFPLTLESARPSHTSQYLCASSGAPTSGSSYNEQFFGPGTRLTVL.